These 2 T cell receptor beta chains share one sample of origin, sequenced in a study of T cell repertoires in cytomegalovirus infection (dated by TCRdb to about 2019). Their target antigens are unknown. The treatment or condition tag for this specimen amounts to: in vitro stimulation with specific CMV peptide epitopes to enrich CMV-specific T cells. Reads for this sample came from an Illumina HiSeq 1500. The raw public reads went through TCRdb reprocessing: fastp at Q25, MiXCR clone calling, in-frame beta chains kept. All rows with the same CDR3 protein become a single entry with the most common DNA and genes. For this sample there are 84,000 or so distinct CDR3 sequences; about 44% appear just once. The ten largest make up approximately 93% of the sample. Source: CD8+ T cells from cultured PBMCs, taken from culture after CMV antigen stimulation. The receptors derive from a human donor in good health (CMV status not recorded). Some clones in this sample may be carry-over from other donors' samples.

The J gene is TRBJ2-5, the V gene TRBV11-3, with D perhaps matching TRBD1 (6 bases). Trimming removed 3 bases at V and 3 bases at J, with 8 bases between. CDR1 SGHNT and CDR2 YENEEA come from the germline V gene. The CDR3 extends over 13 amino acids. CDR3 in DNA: TGTGCCAGCAGCTTCCCAGGGGAAGAGACCCAGTACTTC. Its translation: CASSFPGEETQYF.

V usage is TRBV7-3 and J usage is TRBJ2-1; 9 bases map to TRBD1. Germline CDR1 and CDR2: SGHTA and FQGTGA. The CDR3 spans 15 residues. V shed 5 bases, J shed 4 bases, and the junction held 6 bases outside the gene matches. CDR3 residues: CASSLDRGSYNEQFF. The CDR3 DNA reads TGTGCCAGCAGCCTGGACAGGGGATCATACAATGAGCAGTTCTTC.